This T cell receptor (beta chain) was recovered during a study of a mutant IDH1 vaccine in newly diagnosed glioma. The CDR3 loop spans 15 amino acids. Looked up from germline, CDR1 is ENHRY and CDR2 is SYGVKD. The V and J ends lost 2 bases and 2 bases respectively, with 9 bases between them. Worth noting for this clone: The antigen remains undetermined.

Data came from immunoSEQ multiplex PCR; TCRdb stores just in-frame clones and leaves some out. The sample lists approximately 52,000 clones; approximately 80% were seen once. Time point reported: week 47, end of study. Doses of 300 ug of mutant IDH1 20-mer peptide were given with topical imiquimod. The specimen comprised PBMCs, sampled from a glioma patient whose treatment included an IDH1 peptide vaccine. The chain recombines TRBV10-3 with TRBJ2-2, with D unresolved. The clonotype comes from a woman between 35 and 50 years old with glioma. Some clones in this sample may be carry-over from other donors' samples. The CDR3 reads CAISEERQNTGELFF. The CDR3 DNA reads TGTGCCATCAGTGAGGAACGGCAAAACACCGGGGAGCTGTTTTTT.